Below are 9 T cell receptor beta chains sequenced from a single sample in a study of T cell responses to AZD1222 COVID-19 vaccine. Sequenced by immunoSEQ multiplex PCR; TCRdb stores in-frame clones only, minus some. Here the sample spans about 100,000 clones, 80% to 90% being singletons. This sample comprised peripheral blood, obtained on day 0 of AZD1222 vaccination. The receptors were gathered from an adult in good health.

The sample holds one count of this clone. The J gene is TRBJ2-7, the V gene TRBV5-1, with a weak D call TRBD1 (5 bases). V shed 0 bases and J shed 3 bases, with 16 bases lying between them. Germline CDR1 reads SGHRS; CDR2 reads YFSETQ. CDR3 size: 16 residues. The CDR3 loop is CASSLERGTFDYEQYF. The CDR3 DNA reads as TGCGCCAGCAGCTTGGAAAGGGGTACCTTCGACTACGAGCAGTACTTC.

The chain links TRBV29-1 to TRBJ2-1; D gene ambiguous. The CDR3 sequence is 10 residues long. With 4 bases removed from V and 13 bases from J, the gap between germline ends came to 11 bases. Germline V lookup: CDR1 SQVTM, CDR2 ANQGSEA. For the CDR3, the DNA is TGCAGCGTTGTATTCGAGATCCAGTTCTTC. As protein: CSVVFEIQFF.

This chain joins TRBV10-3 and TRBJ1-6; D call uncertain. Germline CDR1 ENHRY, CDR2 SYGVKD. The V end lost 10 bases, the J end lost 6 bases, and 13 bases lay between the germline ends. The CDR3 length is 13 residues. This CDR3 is CATQGPVNSPLHF. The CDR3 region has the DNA TGTGCCACCCAAGGGCCAGTTAATTCACCCCTCCACTTT.

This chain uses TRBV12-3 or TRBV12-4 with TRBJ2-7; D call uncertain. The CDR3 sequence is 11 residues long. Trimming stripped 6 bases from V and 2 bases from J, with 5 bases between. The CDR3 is CASSSTYEQYF. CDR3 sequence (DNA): TGTGCCAGCAGCTCCACCTACGAGCAGTACTTC.

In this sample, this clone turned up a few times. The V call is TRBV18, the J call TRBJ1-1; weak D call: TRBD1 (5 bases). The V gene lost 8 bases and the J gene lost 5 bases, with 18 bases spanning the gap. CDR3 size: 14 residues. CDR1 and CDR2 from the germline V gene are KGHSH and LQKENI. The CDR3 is CASGGEVRVTEAFF. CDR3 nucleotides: TGTGCCAGCGGGGGGGAGGTACGCGTTACTGAAGCTTTCTTT.

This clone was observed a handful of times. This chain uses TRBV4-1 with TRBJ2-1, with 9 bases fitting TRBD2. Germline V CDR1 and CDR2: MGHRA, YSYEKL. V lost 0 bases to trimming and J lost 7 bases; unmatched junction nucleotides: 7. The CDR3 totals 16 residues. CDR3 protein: CASSQEAASGINEQFF. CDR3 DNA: TGCGCCAGCAGCCAAGAAGCGGCTAGCGGGATAAATGAGCAGTTCTTC.

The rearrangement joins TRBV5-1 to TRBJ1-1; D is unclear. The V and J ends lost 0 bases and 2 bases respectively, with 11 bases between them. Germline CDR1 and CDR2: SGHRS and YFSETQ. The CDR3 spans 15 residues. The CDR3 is CASSLAYYSNTEAFF. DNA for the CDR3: TGCGCCAGCAGCTTGGCCTATTACTCTAACACTGAAGCTTTCTTT.

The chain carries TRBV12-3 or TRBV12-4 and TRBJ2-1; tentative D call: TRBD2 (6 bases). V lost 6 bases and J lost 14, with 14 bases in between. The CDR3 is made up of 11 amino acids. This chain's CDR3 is CASSLRDSEFF. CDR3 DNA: TGTGCCAGCAGCCTCCGGGACTCGGAGTTCTTC.

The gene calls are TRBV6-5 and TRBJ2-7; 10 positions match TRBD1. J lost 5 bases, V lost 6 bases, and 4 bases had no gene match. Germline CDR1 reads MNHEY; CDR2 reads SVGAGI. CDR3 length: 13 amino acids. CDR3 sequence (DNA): TGTGCCAGCAGCACCGGGACAGGGGACGAGCAGTACTTC. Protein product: CASSTGTGDEQYF.